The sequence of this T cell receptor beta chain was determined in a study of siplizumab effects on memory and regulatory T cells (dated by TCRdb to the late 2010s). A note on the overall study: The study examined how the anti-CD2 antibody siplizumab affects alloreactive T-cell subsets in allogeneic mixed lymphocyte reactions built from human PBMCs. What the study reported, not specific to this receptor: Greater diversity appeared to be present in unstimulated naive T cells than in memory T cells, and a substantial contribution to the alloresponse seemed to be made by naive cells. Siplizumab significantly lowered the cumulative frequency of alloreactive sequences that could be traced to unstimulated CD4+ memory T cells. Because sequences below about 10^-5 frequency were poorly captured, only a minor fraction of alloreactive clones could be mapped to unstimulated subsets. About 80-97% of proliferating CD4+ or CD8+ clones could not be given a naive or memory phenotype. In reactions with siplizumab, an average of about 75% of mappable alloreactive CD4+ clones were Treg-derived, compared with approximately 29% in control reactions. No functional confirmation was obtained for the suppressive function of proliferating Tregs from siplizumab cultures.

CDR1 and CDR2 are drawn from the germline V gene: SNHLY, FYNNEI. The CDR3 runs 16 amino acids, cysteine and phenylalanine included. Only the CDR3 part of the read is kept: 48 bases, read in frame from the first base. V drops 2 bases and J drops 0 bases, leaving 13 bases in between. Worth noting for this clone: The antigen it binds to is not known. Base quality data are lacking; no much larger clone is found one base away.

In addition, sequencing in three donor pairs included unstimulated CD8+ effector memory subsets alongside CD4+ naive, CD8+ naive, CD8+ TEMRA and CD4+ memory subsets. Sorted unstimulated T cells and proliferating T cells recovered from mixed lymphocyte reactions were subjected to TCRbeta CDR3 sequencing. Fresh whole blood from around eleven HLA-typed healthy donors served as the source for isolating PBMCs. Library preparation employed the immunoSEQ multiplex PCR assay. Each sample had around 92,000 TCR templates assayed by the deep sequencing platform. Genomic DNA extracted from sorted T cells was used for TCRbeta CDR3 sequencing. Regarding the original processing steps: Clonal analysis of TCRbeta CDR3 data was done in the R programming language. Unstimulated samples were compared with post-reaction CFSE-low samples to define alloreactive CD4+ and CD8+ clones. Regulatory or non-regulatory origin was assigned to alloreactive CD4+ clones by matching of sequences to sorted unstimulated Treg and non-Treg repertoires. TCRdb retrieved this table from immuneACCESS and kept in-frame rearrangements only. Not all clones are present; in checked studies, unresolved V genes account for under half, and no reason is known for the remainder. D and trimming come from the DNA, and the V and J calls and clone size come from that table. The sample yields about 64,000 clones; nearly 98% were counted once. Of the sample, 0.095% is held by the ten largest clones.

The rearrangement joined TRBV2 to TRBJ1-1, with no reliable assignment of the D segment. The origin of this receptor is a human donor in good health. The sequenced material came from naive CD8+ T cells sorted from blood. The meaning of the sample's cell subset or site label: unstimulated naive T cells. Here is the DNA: TGTGCCAGCAGTGAAAATTCCGCCGGAATGAACACTGAAGCTTTCTTT. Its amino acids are CASSENSAGMNTEAFF.